The 31 T cell receptor beta chains in this list originate from one sample, sequenced in a study of beta chain features in type 1 diabetes. Reverse transcribing all isolated RNA meant expressed TCRB transcripts were sequenced. Sequenced by immunoSEQ multiplex PCR; TCRdb stores in-frame clones only, minus some. The table shows hundreds of thousands of clones, with roughly 16% occurring only once. Sequenced input: naive CD4+ T cells from blood. Receptors originate from a man younger than 30 in good health.

The J gene is TRBJ2-4, the V gene TRBV27; D gene uncertain. The germline V gene has CDR1 MNHEY and CDR2 SMNVEV (reference sequence). This CDR3 contains 12 residues. Trimming stripped 4 bases from V and 7 bases from J, with 8 bases between. DNA for the CDR3: TGTGCCAGCAGTTCCATCGGGAACATTCAGTACTTC. It is translated as CASSSIGNIQYF.

This clone was detected only a few times. V gene TRBV5-1 combines with J gene TRBJ1-2; D is ambiguous. The CDR3 extends over 17 amino acids. V shed 0 bases and J shed 0 bases, with 15 bases lying between them. Germline V gene sequence: CDR1 SGHRS, CDR2 YFSETQ. The CDR3 reads CASSLGQFANTNYGYTF. CDR3 DNA sequence: TGCGCCAGCAGCTTGGGGCAGTTCGCAAATACTAACTATGGCTACACCTTC.

The genes are TRBV28 and TRBJ1-3, with no clear D. The CDR3 spans 14 residues. Germline CDR1 is MDHEN and CDR2 is SYDVKM. V lost 5 bases and J 0 bases, leaving 8 bases between the germline ends. The CDR3 protein is CASSTTVSGNTIYF. CDR3 DNA: TGTGCCAGCAGTACGACGGTCTCTGGAAACACCATATATTTT.

The chain is built from TRBV5-1 and TRBJ1-2, with a possible D match to TRBD1 (5 bases). Germline V CDR1 and CDR2: SGHRS, YFSETQ. The length of the CDR3 is 14 residues. Between the trimmed V and J ends, which lost 0 bases and 1 base, there was a span of 7 bases. In DNA form, the CDR3 reads TGCGCCAGCAGCTTGGGGGGCATTAACTATGGCTACACCTTC. It yields the protein CASSLGGINYGYTF.

This clone was seen more than once but under ten times. The CDR3 is CASSLAGLLYNEQFF. The CDR3 DNA is TGTGCCAGCAGCTTAGCGGGGCTACTCTACAATGAGCAGTTCTTC. V usage is TRBV7-8 and J usage is TRBJ2-1, with D maybe TRBD1 (5 bases). The V and J ends lost 0 bases and 3 bases respectively, with 9 bases between them. The CDR3 length is 15 residues. Germline lookup yields CDR1 SGHVS and CDR2 FQNEAQ.

The gene calls are TRBV5-4 and TRBJ1-2; D gene uncertain. Trimming removed 0 bases from V and 7 bases from J, with 10 bases in between. Germline assignment: CDR1 SGHNT and CDR2 YYREEE (reference sequence). This CDR3 has 13 residues. CDR3 DNA sequence: TGTGCCAGCAGCTTGGTCCCAGGTGGTGGCTACACCTTC. This encodes CASSLVPGGGYTF.

This clone occurred a few times. The genes are TRBV11-2 and TRBJ2-5, with D possibly matching TRBD1 (6 bases). Trimming left V 4 bases short and J 6 bases short, with 15 bases between. Germline loops: CDR1 SGHAT, CDR2 FQNNGV. This CDR3 comprises 14 residues. CDR3 protein: CASSSIQGRQTQYF. The CDR3 DNA is TGTGCCAGCAGCTCTATACAGGGTCGGCAGACCCAGTACTTC.

This chain uses TRBV30 with TRBJ2-5; no firm D call. Germline V CDR1 and CDR2: GTSNPN, SVGIG (reference sequence). The CDR3 totals 12 residues. V was shortened by 0 bases and J by 7 bases, with 9 bases between the two germline ends. CDR3 loop: CAWSVSFGTQYF. The DNA of the CDR3 is TGTGCCTGGAGTGTATCCTTCGGGACCCAGTACTTC.

Concerning this clone: In the same sample, other DNA sequences code for this CDR3. This chain joins TRBV30 and TRBJ1-5, with D perhaps matching TRBD1 (5 bases). V was shortened by 0 bases and J by 2 bases, with 5 bases between the two germline ends. CDR3 length equals 13 residues. CDR1 is GTSNPN and CDR2 is SVGIG in the germline V gene (reference sequence). The CDR3 loop is CAWSVQGNQPQHF. The CDR3 DNA sequence: TGTGCCTGGAGTGTACAGGGCAATCAGCCCCAGCATTTT.

CDR3 coding DNA: TGTGCCAGTAGGACGGGAAACACGGACAATGAGCAGTTCTTC. Its protein product is CASRTGNTDNEQFF. The V gene is TRBV19, the J gene TRBJ2-1, with D possibly being TRBD2 (5 bases). There are 14 residues in the CDR3. Trimming stripped 6 bases from V and 5 bases from J, with 14 bases between. Per germline, CDR1 LNHDA and CDR2 SQIVND (reference sequence).

This clone was seen once. The V call is TRBV7-6, the J call TRBJ2-1, with a possible D match to TRBD2 (7 bases). The CDR3 runs 15 residues. The germline V and J ends were trimmed by 5 bases and 6 bases, with 17 bases remaining between them. Looked up from germline, CDR1 is SGHVS and CDR2 is FNYEAQ. For the CDR3, the DNA is TGTGCCAGCAGCACCTTGGCGGGGGCCAGCAATGAGCAGTTCTTC. This gives the protein CASSTLAGASNEQFF.

This clone was seen a handful of times. This rearrangement joins TRBV5-1 to TRBJ1-5; D possibly corresponds to TRBD1 (5 bases). V was trimmed by 0 bases and J by 5 bases, leaving 9 bases between them. The germline V gene has CDR1 SGHRS and CDR2 YFSETQ. The CDR3 has 14 residues. The CDR3 DNA reads as TGCGCCAGCAGCTTGGAGTGGGGGGATCAGCCCCAGCATTTT. Translation: CASSLEWGDQPQHF. The full variable domain, rest sourced from reference TRBV5-1 and TRBJ1-5, is KAGVTQTPRYLIKTRGQQVTLSCSPISGHRSVSWYQQTPGQGLQFLFEYFSETQRNKGNFPGRFSGRQFSNSRSEMNVSTLELGDSALYLCASSLEWGDQPQHFGDGTRLSIL.

The chain carries TRBV15 and TRBJ2-5; 9 bases agree with TRBD2. The J call is in doubt because the DNA end fits TRBJ2-7 better. CDR1 and CDR2 (germline): LNHNV, YYDKDF (reference sequence). This CDR3 comprises 18 residues. The CDR3, as DNA: TGTGCCACCAGCAGAGAGATTAGCGGGAGCTTCTCCTCCTACGAGCAGTACTTC. It is translated as CATSREISGSFSSYEQYF.

This clone occurred a few times. This chain links TRBV28 with TRBJ2-3; D call uncertain. With 2 bases removed from V and 2 bases from J, the gap between germline ends came to 8 bases. Germline V gene lookup returns CDR1 MDHEN and CDR2 SYDVKM. The CDR3 covers 14 residues. The CDR3 nucleotides are TGTGCCAGCAGTTTAAGGGCCTACACAGATACGCAGTATTTT. Protein product: CASSLRAYTDTQYF. The entire variable domain, with the rest obtained from reference TRBV28 and TRBJ2-3, is as follows: DVKVTQSSRYLVKRTGEKVFLECVQDMDHENMFWYRQDPGLGLRLIYFSYDVKMKEKGDIPEGYSVSREKKERFSLILESASTNQTSMYLCASSLRAYTDTQYFGPGTRLTVL.

A few counts support this clone. The chain carries TRBV7-3 and TRBJ2-3; TRBD2 matches at 10 bases. This CDR3 contains 17 residues. With 1 base clipped from V and 3 bases from J, the junction kept 7 bases outside the gene matches. The V gene's germline CDR1 is SGHTA and CDR2 FQGTGA. CDR3 residues: CASSLRSSGSRTDTQYF. The DNA of the CDR3 is TGTGCCAGCAGCTTAAGGTCTAGCGGGAGTAGGACAGATACGCAGTATTTT.

CDR3 sequence (DNA): TGCAGCGTGAACTTCCGGTCGGACACTGAAGCTTTCTTT. Its translation is CSVNFRSDTEAFF. J is TRBJ1-1 and V is TRBV29-1; no clear D gene. CDR3 length: 13 amino acids. Germline-derived CDR1 and CDR2 are SQVTM and ANQGSEA. Trimming shortened V by 6 bases and J by 3 bases, and 14 bases separated the two germline ends.

This clone has only a few counts. The J gene is TRBJ1-2, the V gene TRBV5-1; D may be TRBD1 (5 bases). Germline loops: CDR1 SGHRS, CDR2 YFSETQ. The CDR3 is made up of 14 amino acids. Deletions cut 4 bases from V and 10 bases from J, with 20 bases between. The CDR3 sequence is CASSPGFGHFFYTF. CDR3 DNA sequence: TGCGCCAGCAGCCCGGGTTTCGGACATTTTTTCTACACCTTC.

Points on this clone: An end of the junction does not agree with germline; a read error may underlie this. Other DNA sequences of this sample code for an identical CDR3. This chain connects TRBV19 to TRBJ1-1, with D tentatively TRBD1 (5 bases). Per germline, CDR1 LNHDA and CDR2 SQIVND (reference sequence). The CDR3 extends over 15 amino acids. CDR3 sequence reads: CASRTQGGMNTEAFF. In DNA, the CDR3 is TGTGCCAGTAGGACCCAGGGCGGAATGAACACTGAAGCCTTCTTT.

CDR3 in DNA: TGCGCCAGCAGCCAAGCTAGGACAGGCTACACCCAGTACTTC. This sequence encodes CASSQARTGYTQYF. The chain links TRBV4-3 to TRBJ2-5, with TRBD1 matching over 7 bases. Germline V gene lookup returns CDR1 LGHNA and CDR2 YSLEER. V dropped 1 base and J dropped 8; count of bases not matched to a gene: 7. The CDR3 spans 14 residues.

With regard to this clone: The same CDR3 is also encoded by other DNA sequences in this sample. V is TRBV7-3 and J is TRBJ2-1; TRBD2 agrees at 9 bases. V was clipped by 3 bases and J by 7 bases; unmatched bases: 4. This CDR3 has 14 amino acids. Germline-derived CDR1 and CDR2 are SGHTA and FQGTGA. For the CDR3, the DNA is TGTGCCAGCAGCTTGGGGCTAGCGGGAAATGAGCAGTTCTTC. It codes for CASSLGLAGNEQFF.

This clone was recorded a few times. This CDR3 reads CAWTLSGGAPYEQYF. In DNA form, the CDR3 reads TGTGCCTGGACTCTCAGCGGGGGTGCCCCCTACGAGCAGTACTTC. J is TRBJ2-7 and V is TRBV30; 8 nucleotides align to TRBD2. The CDR3 has 15 residues. V trimming: 4 bases; J trimming: 2 bases; junction bases outside the gene matches: 10. CDR1 and CDR2 from the germline V gene are GTSNPN and SVGIG (reference sequence).

This clone turned up a few times. This rearrangement joins TRBV7-2 to TRBJ2-3, with D unclear. The germline gives CDR1 SGHTA, CDR2 FQGNSA. V gave up 6 bases and J gave up 1 base, with 14 bases separating them. CDR3 length equals 15 residues. The CDR3 DNA follows: TGTGCCAGCAGTCCCAGCCTAGGCCGCACAGATACGCAGTATTTT. Translating gives CASSPSLGRTDTQYF.

The CDR3 nucleotides read TGTGCCAGCAGCGTAGGAAGGACTAGCGGGGGGGCCCTGGCCAAAAACATTCAGTACTTC. It is translated as CASSVGRTSGGALAKNIQYF. V and J are TRBV9 and TRBJ2-4, with 15 bases fitting TRBD2. The CDR3 covers 20 residues. J was trimmed by 1 base and V by 0 bases; bases with no gene match: 8. Germline assignment: CDR1 SGDLS and CDR2 YYNGEE.

The chain combines TRBV6-5 with TRBJ2-7; D gene unclear. The germline V and J ends were trimmed by 7 bases and 4 bases, with 14 bases remaining between them. The CDR3 covers 13 residues. Per germline, CDR1 MNHEY and CDR2 SVGAGI. The CDR3 DNA reads as TGTGCCAGCACCACCCCGGATAGGTACGAGCAGTACTTC. It specifies CASTTPDRYEQYF.

The J gene is TRBJ1-1, the V gene TRBV23-1; tentatively, D is TRBD1 (5 bases). TRBV23-1 is treated as an ORF (open reading frame) with a function not yet certain. The CDR3 length is 17 residues. V was pared by 0 bases and J by 5 bases, with 19 bases between. The CDR3: CASSQSLGRQWTTEAFF. The CDR3 nucleotides are TGCGCCAGCAGTCAATCCTTAGGGCGGCAATGGACAACTGAAGCTTTCTTT.

The gene calls are TRBV9 and TRBJ2-7; 11 nucleotides line up with TRBD2. Germline V lookup: CDR1 SGDLS, CDR2 YYNGEE. This CDR3 has 17 amino acids. With 3 bases clipped from V and 0 bases from J, the junction kept 8 bases outside the gene matches. CDR3 sequence (DNA): TGTGCCAGCAGCGCGACTAGCGGGACAACTCCCTCCTACGAGCAGTACTTC. Encoded protein: CASSATSGTTPSYEQYF.

The V gene is TRBV5-1, the J gene TRBJ2-7; 15 bases match TRBD2. The CDR3 consists of 17 residues. J gave up 1 base and V 4 bases, and 6 bases lay outside the gene matches. CDR1 SGHRS and CDR2 YFSETQ come from the germline V gene. The CDR3 loop reads CASSRTSGRAGSYEQYF. The CDR3 nucleotides are TGCGCCAGCAGCAGGACTAGCGGGAGGGCCGGGTCCTACGAGCAGTACTTC.

The chain recombines TRBV7-6 with TRBJ2-6, with D unresolved. The CDR3 loop spans 17 amino acids. V lost 1 base and J lost 1, with 11 bases in between. Looked up from germline, CDR1 is SGHVS and CDR2 is FNYEAQ. In DNA form, the CDR3 reads TGTGCCAGCAGCTTAGTGGGAAGTAGTTCTGGGGCCAACGTCCTGACTTTC. Its translation: CASSLVGSSSGANVLTF.

The CDR3 spells CASSGDRHQPQHF. In DNA form, the CDR3 reads TGTGCCAGCAGCGGTGACAGACATCAGCCCCAGCATTTT. This chain uses TRBV9 with TRBJ1-5, with D possibly TRBD1 on 5 matching bases. Looked up from germline, CDR1 is SGDLS and CDR2 is YYNGEE. The CDR3 runs 13 residues. V shed 3 bases and J shed 5 bases, with 9 bases lying between them.

V and J are TRBV4-1 and TRBJ1-1; D is undetermined. The CDR3 covers 13 residues. Per germline, CDR1 MGHRA and CDR2 YSYEKL. V lost 0 bases to trimming and J lost 11 bases, with 13 bases between them. The CDR3 loop reads CASSQDPDLRAFF. The CDR3 DNA reads as TGCGCCAGCAGCCAAGATCCTGATTTGCGGGCTTTCTTT.

The V call is TRBV4-3, the J call TRBJ2-3; 10 positions match TRBD2. This CDR3 has 17 amino acids. V was clipped by 0 bases and J by 6 bases; unmatched bases: 9. The germline V gene has CDR1 LGHNA and CDR2 YSLEER. The CDR3 region has the DNA TGCGCCAGCAGCCAAGATCCGGCTAGCGGGAGTTTCGATACGCAGTATTTT. This encodes CASSQDPASGSFDTQYF.